One sample yielded the 10 T cell receptor beta chains listed below, sequenced in a study of T cells in Graves' hyperthyroidism and ophthalmopathy. Amplified TCR beta CDR3 regions derived from RNA transcripts. HTBI primers were employed in a first-round RT-PCR of the TCR CDR3. MiXCR, run by TCRdb on the multiplex PCR reads, gives a single entry per CDR3 protein. The sample consists of about 770,000 distinct CDR3 sequences, around 20% of them appearing once. Sequencing used blood. Source of these receptors: a woman in her forties or fifties with Graves' hyperthyroidism that later progressed to Graves' ophthalmopathy.

The V and J genes are TRBV19 and TRBJ1-2; 8 bases line up with TRBD1. Per germline, CDR1 LNHDA and CDR2 SQIVND (reference sequence). With 8 bases clipped from V and 4 bases from J, the junction kept 9 bases outside the gene matches. This CDR3 has 14 amino acids. The CDR3 bases are TGTGCCAGTCTGAACGACAGGGGCGGCTATGGCTACACCTTC. It is translated as CASLNDRGGYGYTF.

There are many counts of this clonotype. V gene TRBV5-1 combines with J gene TRBJ2-2, with 8 nucleotides matching TRBD1. V shed 1 base, J shed 7 bases, and the junction held 6 bases outside the gene matches. Germline loops: CDR1 SGHRS, CDR2 YFSETQ. This CDR3 contains 15 residues. The DNA for the CDR3 is TGCGCCAGCAGCTTGCGCCAGGGGGCAGGCGGGGAGCTGTTTTTT. Translation gives CASSLRQGAGGELFF.

The chain carries TRBV7-2 and TRBJ2-1; 9 bases agree with TRBD2. Trimming removed 1 base from V and 7 bases from J; junction bases left unmatched: 14. This CDR3 is 18 amino acids long. In germline, CDR1 is SGHTA, CDR2 FQGNSA. The CDR3 loop reads CASSLEGAGTSPLNEQFF. The CDR3 coding sequence is TGTGCCAGCAGCTTAGAAGGGGCCGGGACTAGCCCGCTAAATGAGCAGTTCTTC.

This clonotype has a handful of counts. The CDR3: CASSPGLGSPLHF. CDR3 nucleotides: TGTGCCAGCAGCCCGGGCCTTGGGTCACCCCTCCACTTT. V gene TRBV2 combines with J gene TRBJ1-6, with D unresolved. V gave up 6 bases and J gave up 10 bases, with 13 bases separating them. Germline V lookup: CDR1 SNHLY, CDR2 FYNNEI. This CDR3 contains 13 residues.

A few counts support this clonotype. The V and J genes are TRBV9 and TRBJ1-6; D call uncertain. Germline CDR1 and CDR2: SGDLS and YYNGEE. This CDR3 region has 15 residues. V was shortened by 0 bases and J by 0 bases, with 4 bases between the two germline ends. CDR3 sequence (DNA): TGTGCCAGCAGCGTAGAGGTCTCCTATAATTCACCCCTCCACTTT. The encoded protein is CASSVEVSYNSPLHF. The complete variable domain, with remaining parts taken from reference TRBV9 and TRBJ1-6, reads DSGVTQTPKHLITATGQRVTLRCSPRSGDLSVYWYQQSLDQGLQFLIQYYNGEERAKGNILERFSAQQFPDLHSELNLSSLELGDSALYFCASSVEVSYNSPLHFGNGTRLTVT.

The gene calls are TRBV6-1 and TRBJ1-2, with 9 positions matching TRBD1. CDR1 and CDR2 (germline): MNHNS, SASEGT. V shed 10 bases, J shed 2 bases, and the junction held 5 bases outside the gene matches. This CDR3 comprises 13 residues. The CDR3 loop is CATRDRENYGYTF. The CDR3 region has the DNA TGTGCCACCCGGGACAGGGAAAACTATGGCTACACCTTC.

The J gene is TRBJ1-2, the V gene TRBV29-1, with a tentative D call TRBD1 (6 bases). The CDR3 runs to 12 residues. V lost 2 bases and J lost 5, with 9 bases in between. Germline values: CDR1 SQVTM, CDR2 ANQGSEA. The CDR3 here is CSVETGRYGYTF. The CDR3, as DNA: TGCAGCGTTGAAACAGGGAGGTATGGCTACACCTTC. Filled out from reference TRBV29-1 and TRBJ1-2, the complete variable domain reads SAVISQKPSRDICQRGTSLTIQCQVDSQVTMMFWYRQQPGQSLTLIATANQGSEATYESGFVIDKFPISRPNLTFSTLTVSNMSPEDSSIYLCSVETGRYGYTFGSGTRLTVV.

This clonotype was counted only a few times. The chain carries TRBV24-1 and TRBJ2-2; D is undetermined. The CDR3 has 15 amino acids. Per the germline V gene, CDR1 is KGHDR and CDR2 is SFDVKD. V was cut by 11 bases and J by 6 bases, with 21 bases left in between. In nucleotides, the CDR3 is TGTGCCAGCAGCCCCGGGCCCTCCTTACCCGGGGAGCTGTTTTTT. Translation: CASSPGPSLPGELFF.

The table lists this clonotype with a few counts. V is TRBV4-1 and J is TRBJ2-5; no clear D. The CDR3 extends over 16 amino acids. V was shortened by 0 bases and J by 0 bases, with 11 bases between the two germline ends. Germline V gene data show CDR1 as MGHRA and CDR2 as YSYEKL. In DNA, the CDR3 is TGCGCCAGCAGCCAAGAAGTCTCAGGCAACCAAGAGACCCAGTACTTC. This sequence encodes CASSQEVSGNQETQYF.

This clonotype was seen repeatedly, ten times or more. CDR3 DNA: TGCGCCAGCAGCTTGGTGGTACTCGCGGGGACTTCCTACGAGCAGTACTTC. Amino acid sequence: CASSLVVLAGTSYEQYF. This rearrangement joins TRBV5-1 to TRBJ2-7, with a possible D match to TRBD2 (6 bases). V lost 0 bases and J lost 1, with 17 bases in between. Germline CDR1 SGHRS, CDR2 YFSETQ. The CDR3 has 17 amino acids.